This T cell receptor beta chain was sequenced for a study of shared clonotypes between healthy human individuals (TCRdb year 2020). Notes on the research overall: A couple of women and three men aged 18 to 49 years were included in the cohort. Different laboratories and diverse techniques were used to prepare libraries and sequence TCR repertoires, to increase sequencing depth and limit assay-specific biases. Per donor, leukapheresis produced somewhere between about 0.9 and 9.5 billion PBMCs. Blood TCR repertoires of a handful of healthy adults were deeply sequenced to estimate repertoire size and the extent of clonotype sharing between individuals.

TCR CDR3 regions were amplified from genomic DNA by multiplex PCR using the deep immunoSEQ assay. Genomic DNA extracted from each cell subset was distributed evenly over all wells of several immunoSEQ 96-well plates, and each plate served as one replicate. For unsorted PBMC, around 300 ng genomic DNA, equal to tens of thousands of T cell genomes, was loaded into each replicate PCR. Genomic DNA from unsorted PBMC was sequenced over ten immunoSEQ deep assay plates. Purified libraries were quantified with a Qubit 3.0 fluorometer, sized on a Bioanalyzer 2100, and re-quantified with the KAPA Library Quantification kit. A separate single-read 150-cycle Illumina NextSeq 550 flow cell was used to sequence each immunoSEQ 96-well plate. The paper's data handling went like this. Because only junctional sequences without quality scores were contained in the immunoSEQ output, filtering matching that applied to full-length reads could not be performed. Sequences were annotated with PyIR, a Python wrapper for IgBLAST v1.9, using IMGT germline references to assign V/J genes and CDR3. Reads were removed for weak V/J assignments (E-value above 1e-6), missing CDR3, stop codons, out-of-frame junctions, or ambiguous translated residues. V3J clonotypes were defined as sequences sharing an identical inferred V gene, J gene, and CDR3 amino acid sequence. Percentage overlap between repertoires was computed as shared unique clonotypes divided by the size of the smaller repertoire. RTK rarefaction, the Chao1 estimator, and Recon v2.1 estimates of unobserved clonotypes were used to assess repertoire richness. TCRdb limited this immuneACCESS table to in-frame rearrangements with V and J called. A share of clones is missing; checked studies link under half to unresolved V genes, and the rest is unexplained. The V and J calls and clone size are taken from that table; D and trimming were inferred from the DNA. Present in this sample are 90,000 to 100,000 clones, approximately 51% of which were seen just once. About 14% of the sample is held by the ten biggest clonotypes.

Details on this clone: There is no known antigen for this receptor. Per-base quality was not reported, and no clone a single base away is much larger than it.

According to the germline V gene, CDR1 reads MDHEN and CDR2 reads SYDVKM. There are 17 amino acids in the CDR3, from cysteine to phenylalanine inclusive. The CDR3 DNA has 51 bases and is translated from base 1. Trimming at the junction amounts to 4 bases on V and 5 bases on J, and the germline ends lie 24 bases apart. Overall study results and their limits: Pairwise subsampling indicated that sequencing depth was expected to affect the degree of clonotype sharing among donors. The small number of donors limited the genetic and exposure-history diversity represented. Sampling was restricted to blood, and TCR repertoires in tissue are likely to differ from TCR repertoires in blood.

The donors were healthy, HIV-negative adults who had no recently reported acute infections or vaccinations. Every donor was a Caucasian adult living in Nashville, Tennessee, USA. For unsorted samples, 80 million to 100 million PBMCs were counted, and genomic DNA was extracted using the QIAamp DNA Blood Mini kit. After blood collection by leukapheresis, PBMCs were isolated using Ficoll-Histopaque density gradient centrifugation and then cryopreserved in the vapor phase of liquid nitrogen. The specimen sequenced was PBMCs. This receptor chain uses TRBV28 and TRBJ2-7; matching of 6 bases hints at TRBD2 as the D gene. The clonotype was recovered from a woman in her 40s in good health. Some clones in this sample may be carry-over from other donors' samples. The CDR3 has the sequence CASSSRSGRIGGDEQYF. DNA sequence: TGTGCCAGCAGTTCCAGAAGCGGGCGGATTGGGGGTGACGAGCAGTACTTC.